This TCR beta chain derives from a study of blood T cell repertoires in COVID-19. Study as a whole: From the United States, Italy and Spain came samples of acute and convalescent COVID-19.

This CDR3 is built from 14 residues. V shed 4 bases, J shed 5 bases, and the junction held 8 bases outside the gene matches. In germline, CDR1 is SGDLS, CDR2 YYNGEE. Produced via immunoSEQ multiplex PCR; TCRdb's table is partial and in-frame only. Of around 290,000 clones listed, 75% to 90% are singletons. This chain joins TRBV9 and TRBJ1-1, with 7 bases that match TRBD1. The sequence was collected from a woman aged 40-49 years who had recovered from COVID-19. The sample taken for sequencing was PBMCs or T cells enriched from blood (not recorded which). In nucleotides, the CDR3 is TGTGCCAGCAGCTTTTCTGCAGGGGGAACTGAAGCTTTCTTT. It specifies CASSFSAGGTEAFF.